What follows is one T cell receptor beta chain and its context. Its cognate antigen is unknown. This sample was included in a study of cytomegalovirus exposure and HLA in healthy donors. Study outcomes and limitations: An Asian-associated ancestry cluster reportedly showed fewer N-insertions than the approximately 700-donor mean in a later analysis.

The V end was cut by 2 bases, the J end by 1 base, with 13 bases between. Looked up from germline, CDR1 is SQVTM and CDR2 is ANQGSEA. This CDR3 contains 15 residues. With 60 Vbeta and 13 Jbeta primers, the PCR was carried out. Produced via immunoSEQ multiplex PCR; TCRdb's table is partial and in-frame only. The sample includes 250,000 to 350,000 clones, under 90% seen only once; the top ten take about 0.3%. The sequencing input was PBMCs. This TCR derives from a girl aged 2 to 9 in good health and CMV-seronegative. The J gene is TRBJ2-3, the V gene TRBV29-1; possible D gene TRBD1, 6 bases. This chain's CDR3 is CSVEPTGSRTDTQYF. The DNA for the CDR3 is TGCAGCGTTGAACCAACAGGGTCCCGCACAGATACGCAGTATTTT.